The 14 T cell receptor beta chains presented below share a single source sample, sequenced in a study of beta chain features in type 1 diabetes. Isolated RNA was reverse transcribed in full, so expressed TCRB transcripts were sequenced. The method was immunoSEQ multiplex PCR; TCRdb's version includes in-frame clones alone and lacks a portion of them. The repertoire has about half a million clones, about 10% of them found once; the top ten carry 0.045% to 0.05%. Sequenced material: naive CD4+ T cells from blood. The receptors come from a woman between 18 and 29 years old in good health.

The CDR3 reads CSASLGSPLHF. CDR3 nucleotides: TGCAGTGCTAGTCTGGGATCACCCCTCCACTTT. V gene TRBV20-1 combines with J gene TRBJ1-6; no definite D call. This CDR3 is built from 11 residues. V lost 3 bases to trimming and J lost 10 bases, with 7 bases between them. Germline V gives CDR1 DFQATT, CDR2 SNEGSKA (reference sequence).

This clone showed up just a few times. The chain joins TRBV18 to TRBJ2-7; D uncertain. The CDR3 consists of 15 residues. The germline gives CDR1 KGHSH, CDR2 LQKENI. Between the trimmed V and J ends, which lost 5 bases and 3 bases, there was a span of 17 bases. CDR3 protein: CASSATGPGNYEQYV. In DNA, the CDR3 is TGTGCCAGCTCAGCAACCGGGCCAGGTAACTACGAGCAGTACGTC.

This clone was detected only a few times. This sequence joins TRBV4-2 and TRBJ2-3; D not certain. The V gene lost 1 base and the J gene lost 6 bases, with 8 bases spanning the gap. Germline values: CDR1 LGHNA, CDR2 YNFKEQ. The CDR3 totals 13 residues. This CDR3 reads CASSQVLSDTQYF. CDR3 coding DNA: TGTGCCAGCAGCCAAGTTTTATCCGATACGCAGTATTTT.

This clone appeared a few times. The chain has TRBV7-3 and TRBJ2-3; D ambiguous. V lost 3 bases to trimming and J lost 4 bases, with 8 bases between them. Germline values: CDR1 SGHTA, CDR2 FQGTGA. This CDR3 is 13 amino acids long. CDR3 DNA: TGTGCCAGCAGCTTTCTTCAGGCAGATACGCAGTATTTT. Its translation: CASSFLQADTQYF.

This clone was picked up one time. The chain is built from TRBV28 and TRBJ2-3; D not resolved. V shed 5 bases and J shed 1 base, with 19 bases lying between them. Germline CDR1 MDHEN, CDR2 SYDVKM. The CDR3 spans 17 residues. The CDR3 DNA reads as TGTGCCAGCAGTGTGGCGGCTGGCCCCATAGGCACAGATACGCAGTATTTT. Its protein is CASSVAAGPIGTDTQYF.

J is TRBJ1-4 and V is TRBV7-3, with D perhaps TRBD1 (6 bases). Germline V lookup: CDR1 SGHTA, CDR2 FQGTGA. Trimming took 5 bases from V and 7 from J, leaving 17 bases between them. CDR3 length equals 15 residues. CDR3 coding DNA: TGTGCCAGCAGCCTACAGGGCATTTCGGGTGAAAAACTGTTTTTT. Its translation: CASSLQGISGEKLFF.

The V gene is TRBV2, the J gene TRBJ2-7; D may correspond to TRBD1 or TRBD2 (5 bases each). Trimming shortened V by 7 bases and J by 1 base, and 17 bases separated the two germline ends. Germline V gene lookup returns CDR1 SNHLY and CDR2 FYNNEI. The CDR3 has 15 amino acids. The CDR3 nucleotides are TGTGCCAGCACAGGGAGCCCTCTAGCTTCCTACGAGCAGTACTTC. Its protein is CASTGSPLASYEQYF. The full variable domain, rest sourced from reference TRBV2 and TRBJ2-7, is EPEVTQTPSHQVTQMGQEVILRCVPISNHLYFYWYRQILGQKVEFLVSFYNNEISEKSEIFDDQFSVERPDGSNFTLKIRSTKLEDSAMYFCASTGSPLASYEQYFGPGTRLTVT.

This clone has just a few counts. This chain joins TRBV18 and TRBJ2-7; 8 nucleotides match TRBD1. This CDR3 is built from 13 residues. The junction had 6 bases not matched to a gene; V was cut back by 6 bases and J by 5 bases. Germline V gene lookup returns CDR1 KGHSH and CDR2 LQKENI. The CDR3 reads CASSGQGGNEQYF. The CDR3, as DNA: TGTGCCAGCTCCGGACAGGGTGGCAACGAGCAGTACTTC.

The chain carries TRBV7-8 and TRBJ2-5, with D tentatively TRBD1 (7 bases). The germline V gene has CDR1 SGHVS and CDR2 FQNEAQ. This CDR3 region has 13 residues. Between the trimmed V and J ends, which lost 7 bases and 7 bases, there was a span of 16 bases. The CDR3: CASKARQGGTQYF. CDR3 sequence (DNA): TGTGCCAGCAAGGCGAGACAGGGAGGGACCCAGTACTTC.

The chain links TRBV4-2 to TRBJ2-7; D call uncertain. Germline CDR1 LGHNA, CDR2 YNFKEQ. CDR3 length: 13 residues. With 3 bases removed from V and 5 bases from J, the gap between germline ends came to 11 bases. CDR3 in DNA: TGTGCCAGCAGCCACCCACTCGTCCACGAGCAGTACTTC. Protein: CASSHPLVHEQYF.

This clone was seen a handful of times. The V gene is TRBV27, the J gene TRBJ2-7; 7 nucleotides agree with TRBD1. This CDR3 has 13 amino acids. The V gene's germline CDR1 is MNHEY and CDR2 SMNVEV (reference sequence). V shed 4 bases, J shed 0 bases, and the junction held 0 bases outside the gene matches. The CDR3 sequence is CASSSGGSYEQYF. The CDR3 bases are TGTGCCAGCAGTTCAGGGGGCTCCTACGAGCAGTACTTC.

The sample holds a few counts of this clone. The chain joins TRBV2 to TRBJ2-7, with D maybe TRBD1 (6 bases). V dropped 7 bases and J dropped 5 bases, with 15 bases sitting between them. This CDR3 has 13 residues. Germline-derived CDR1 and CDR2 are SNHLY and FYNNEI. In nucleotides, the CDR3 is TGTGCCAGCAACTACAGGGTTTCGAACGAGCAGTACTTC. It codes for CASNYRVSNEQYF.

This clone turned up a few times. This chain uses TRBV7-8 with TRBJ2-1, with 8 bases aligning to TRBD2. This CDR3 has 14 residues. Germline CDR1 SGHVS, CDR2 FQNEAQ. V lost 3 bases, J lost 3 bases, and 1 base stayed unmatched. The CDR3 region has the DNA TGTGCCAGCAGCTTGGGACTAGTCTACAATGAGCAGTTCTTC. This translates into CASSLGLVYNEQFF.

CDR3 bases: TGCGCCAGCAGCTTGGTACCGGGGACTGAAGCTTTCTTT. It specifies CASSLVPGTEAFF. V usage is TRBV5-1 and J usage is TRBJ1-1; D is unresolved. V was trimmed by 0 bases and J by 5 bases, leaving 8 bases between them. CDR1 and CDR2 (germline): SGHRS, YFSETQ. The CDR3 loop spans 13 amino acids.